This TCR beta chain originates from a study of blood T cell repertoires in COVID-19. The V gene lost 5 bases and the J gene lost 0 bases, with 11 bases spanning the gap. This CDR3 comprises 15 residues. Germline V CDR1 and CDR2: SGHTA, FQGNSA. Original data processing: Reference gene primer amplification yielded estimated nucleated cell counts. Using immunoSEQ multiplex PCR, the repertoire was profiled, and TCRdb retains in-frame clones only, with some absent. The V and J calls and clone size come from that table; D and trimming were worked out from the DNA. The table lists 150,000 or so clones, about 79% of them singletons, with roughly 9.2% in the top ten.

The origin of this receptor is a man in his forties or fifties who had recovered from COVID-19. The chain carries TRBV7-2 and TRBJ1-3; D gene ambiguous. The sample comprised PBMCs or T cells enriched from blood (not recorded which). CDR3 amino acids: CASSLSRDSGNTIYF. The DNA of the CDR3 is TGTGCCAGCAGCCTAAGTAGAGACTCTGGAAACACCATATATTTT. The full variable domain, completed using reference TRBV7-2 and TRBJ1-3, is GAGVSQSPSNKVTEKGKDVELRCDPISGHTALYWYRQSLGQGLEFLIYFQGNSAPDKSGLPSDRFSAERTGGSVSTLTIQRTQQEDSAVYLCASSLSRDSGNTIYFGEGSWLTVV.